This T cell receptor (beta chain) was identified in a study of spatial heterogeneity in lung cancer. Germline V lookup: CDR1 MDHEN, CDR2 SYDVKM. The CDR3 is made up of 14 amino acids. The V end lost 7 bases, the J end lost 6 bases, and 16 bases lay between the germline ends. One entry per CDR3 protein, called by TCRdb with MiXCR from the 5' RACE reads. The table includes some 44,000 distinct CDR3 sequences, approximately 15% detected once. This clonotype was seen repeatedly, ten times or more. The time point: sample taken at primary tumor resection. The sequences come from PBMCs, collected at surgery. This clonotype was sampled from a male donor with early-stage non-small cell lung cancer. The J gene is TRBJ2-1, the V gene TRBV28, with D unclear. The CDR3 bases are TGTGCCAGCACCGGTGCGGTCACCATCAATGAGCAGTTCTTC. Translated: CASTGAVTINEQFF.